This entry features one TCR beta chain sequence. Its antigen is unknown. The data stem from a study of cytomegalovirus exposure and HLA in healthy donors. Study summary: Approximately 200 million T cells yielded 110 million or so unique TCR beta sequences in earlier analysis.

Germline V CDR1 and CDR2: MNHEY, SVGAGI. Deletions cut 4 bases from V and 3 bases from J, with 9 bases between. This CDR3 has 13 residues. In the PCR, 60 Vbeta and 13 Jbeta primers were used. Original analysis: Later work found 65 million to 90 million unique TCR beta chains, with 9.5 million to 11 million shared. Sequenced by immunoSEQ multiplex PCR; TCRdb stores in-frame clones only, minus some. V and J calls and clone size are as listed in that table; D and trimming were resolved from the DNA. The repertoire holds about 65,000 clones, 60% to 80% seen once, with about 3% in the top ten. Broader study findings: V- and J-gene trimming of TCR beta was linked (in a later analysis) to a missense DCLRE1C variant. Common viral pathogens seemed to be connected with several of the most significant clusters, according to a later analysis.

Sequencing input: PBMCs. The TCR comes from a man aged 25-45 years in good health and CMV-seronegative. The rearrangement links TRBV6-5 to TRBJ1-1; maybe TRBD1 (5 bases). The CDR3 region is CASSLLQDTEAFF. The CDR3 nucleotides read TGTGCCAGCAGTTTGCTACAGGACACTGAAGCTTTCTTT.